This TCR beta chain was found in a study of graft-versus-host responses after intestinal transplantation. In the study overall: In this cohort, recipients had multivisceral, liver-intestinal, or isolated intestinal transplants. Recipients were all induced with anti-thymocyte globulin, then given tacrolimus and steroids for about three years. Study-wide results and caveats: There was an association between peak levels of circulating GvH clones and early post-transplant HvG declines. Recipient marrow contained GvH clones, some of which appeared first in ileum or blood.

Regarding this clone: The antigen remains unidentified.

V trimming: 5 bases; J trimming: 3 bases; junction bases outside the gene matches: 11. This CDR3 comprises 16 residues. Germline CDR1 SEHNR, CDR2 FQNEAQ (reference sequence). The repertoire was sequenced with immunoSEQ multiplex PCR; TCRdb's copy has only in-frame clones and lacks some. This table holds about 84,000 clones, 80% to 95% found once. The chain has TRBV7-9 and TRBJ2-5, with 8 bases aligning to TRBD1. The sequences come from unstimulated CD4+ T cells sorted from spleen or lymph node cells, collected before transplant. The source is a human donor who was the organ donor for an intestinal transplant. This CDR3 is CASSTGGLEVEETQYF. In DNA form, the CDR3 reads TGTGCCAGCAGCACAGGGGGTCTGGAGGTAGAAGAGACCCAGTACTTC.